These T cell receptor beta chains were read from a single sample in a study of regulatory T cells in long-lasting Graves disease. TCRdb used MiXCR to reprocess the multiplex PCR reads, holding one entry per CDR3 protein. The sample comprises around 250,000 distinct CDR3 sequences, 15% to 20% of which are singletons, and around 13% rests with the top ten. The sample was also reused in another study, on T cells in Graves' hyperthyroidism and ophthalmopathy.

Sequences were derived from peripheral blood mononuclear cells (PBMCs), sampled at new diagnosis, from a patient treated with antithyroid drugs. The source is a woman aged 25 to 45 with Graves disease. Both conserved end residues are part of each CDR3. A D gene is named only where the DNA matches it firmly. The listing skips clone size in some rows; elsewhere it reads once, few, many or a size class.

J: TRBJ2-1; V: TRBV18; size: many; D: NA; CDR3: CASSPIPYNEQFF; DNA: TGTGCCAGCTCACCAATACCCTACAATGAGCAGTTCTTC
J: TRBJ2-7; V: TRBV7-8; size: many; D: NA; CDR3: CASSLVGSSEQYF; DNA: TGTGCCAGCAGCTTAGTCGGGTCCTCCGAGCAGTACTTC
J: TRBJ1-1; V: TRBV18; size: many; D: TRBD1; CDR3: CASSLGQADNTEAFF; DNA: TGTGCCAGCTCACTCGGACAGGCCGACAACACTGAAGCTTTCTTT
J: TRBJ1-5; V: TRBV7-9; size: many; D: NA; CDR3: CASSQAPGTPETQHF; DNA: TGTGCCAGCAGCCAAGCTCCCGGGACGCCGGAAACCCAGCATTTT
J: TRBJ2-2; V: TRBV15; size: many; D: NA; CDR3: CATKAGRVNTGELFF; DNA: TGTGCCACCAAAGCTGGCAGGGTGAACACCGGGGAGCTGTTTTTT
J: TRBJ2-1; V: TRBV2; size: NA; D: NA; CDR3: CASGYRGSYNEQFF; DNA: TGTGCCAGCGGCTATCGGGGTTCCTACAATGAGCAGTTCTTC
J: TRBJ1-2; V: TRBV9; size: many; D: NA; CDR3: CASTPTGPYFGYTF; DNA: TGTGCCAGCACACCGACAGGCCCCTACTTTGGCTACACCTTC
J: TRBJ2-5; V: TRBV11-2; size: NA; D: NA; CDR3: CASSHKLAEGGAETQYF; DNA: TGTGCCAGCAGCCACAAACTCGCCGAAGGGGGGGCCGAGACCCAGTACTTC
J: TRBJ2-3; V: TRBV3-1; size: many; D: NA; CDR3: CASSQDPGLRNSDTQYF; DNA: TGTGCCAGCAGCCAAGATCCGGGACTCCGCAACTCAGATACGCAGTATTTT
J: TRBJ1-1; V: TRBV5-4; size: many; D: NA; CDR3: CASSLAPGNGDTEAFF; DNA: TGTGCCAGCAGCTTGGCCCCAGGAAATGGGGACACTGAAGCTTTCTTT
J: TRBJ2-1; V: TRBV6-4; size: NA; D: NA; CDR3: CASSVDSSNEQFF; DNA: TGTGCCAGCAGTGTAGACAGTTCCAATGAGCAGTTCTTC
J: TRBJ1-3; V: TRBV12-5; size: many; D: NA; CDR3: CASGAALSTIYF; DNA: TGTGCTAGTGGCGCAGCCTTAAGCACCATATATTTT
J: TRBJ2-2; V: TRBV12-5; size: NA; D: TRBD1; CDR3: CASGLVLVLGQGARAGELFF; DNA: TGTGCTAGTGGTTTGGTACTTGTATTAGGACAGGGGGCGAGGGCCGGGGAGCTGTTTTTT
J: TRBJ2-1; V: TRBV5-1; size: many; D: TRBD2; CDR3: CASSSDGGAVNEQFF; DNA: TGCGCCAGCAGCTCCGACGGGGGGGCCGTAAATGAGCAGTTCTTC
J: TRBJ1-1; V: TRBV6-1; size: many; D: NA; CDR3: CASGGWDEAFF; DNA: TGTGCCAGCGGTGGGTGGGATGAAGCTTTCTTT
J: TRBJ1-4; V: TRBV27; size: many; D: NA; CDR3: CASSLSRGEKLFF; DNA: TGTGCCAGCAGTTTATCTCGGGGTGAAAAACTGTTTTTT
J: TRBJ2-5; V: TRBV3-1; size: many; D: NA; CDR3: CASSLLTPSGETQYF; DNA: TGTGCCAGCAGCCTTCTGACTCCTTCTGGGGAGACCCAGTACTTC
J: TRBJ2-3; V: TRBV29-1; size: NA; D: TRBD1; CDR3: CSVETTGVSTDTQYF; DNA: TGCAGCGTTGAGACGACAGGGGTAAGCACAGATACGCAGTATTTT
J: TRBJ2-1; V: TRBV20-1; size: NA; D: TRBD1; CDR3: CSASRDRGNEQFF; DNA: TGCAGTGCTAGTAGGGACAGAGGCAATGAGCAGTTCTTC
J: TRBJ2-5; V: TRBV20-1; size: many; D: NA; CDR3: CSATWETQYF; DNA: TGCAGTGCAACATGGGAGACCCAGTACTTC
J: TRBJ2-6; V: TRBV12-3/TRBV12-4; size: many; D: NA; CDR3: CASSWANSGANVLTF; DNA: TGTGCCAGCAGTTGGGCAAACTCTGGGGCCAACGTCCTGACTTTC
J: TRBJ2-3; V: TRBV6-1; size: many; D: NA; CDR3: CASSAAVFGADTQYF; DNA: TGTGCCAGCAGTGCCGCGGTCTTCGGGGCAGATACGCAGTATTTT
J: TRBJ1-6; V: TRBV3-1; size: NA; D: TRBD1; CDR3: CASSARTGFSYNSPLHF; DNA: TGTGCCAGCAGCGCCCGGACAGGTTTCTCCTATAATTCACCCCTCCACTTT
J: TRBJ1-4; V: TRBV10-3; size: many; D: NA; CDR3: CAISEGMGELFF; DNA: TGTGCCATCAGTGAGGGGATGGGCGAACTGTTTTTT
J: TRBJ2-3; V: TRBV2; size: once; D: NA; CDR3: CASSRGQKKADTQYF; DNA: TGTGCCAGCAGTCGTGGACAGAAAAAGGCAGATACGCAGTATTTT
J: TRBJ2-1; V: TRBV6-6; size: few; D: NA; CDR3: CASSYIDGGEQFF; DNA: TGTGCCAGCAGTTACATAGACGGGGGTGAGCAGTTCTTC
J: TRBJ1-1; V: TRBV6-9; size: NA; D: NA; CDR3: CASSLTFYEAFF; DNA: TGTGCCAGCAGTTTGACATTTTATGAAGCTTTCTTT
J: TRBJ2-7; V: TRBV12-3/TRBV12-4; size: many; D: NA; CDR3: CASSFQTYEQYF; DNA: TGTGCCAGCAGTTTTCAGACCTACGAGCAGTACTTC
J: TRBJ2-6; V: TRBV10-3; size: many; D: NA; CDR3: CAISPDTTASGANVLTF; DNA: TGTGCCATCAGCCCGGACACTACAGCCTCTGGGGCCAACGTCCTGACTTTC
J: TRBJ1-1; V: TRBV20-1; size: many; D: NA; CDR3: CSASEFGGVNTEAFF; DNA: TGCAGTGCTAGTGAATTCGGTGGGGTGAACACTGAAGCTTTCTTT
J: TRBJ2-7; V: TRBV5-1; size: many; D: TRBD2; CDR3: CASSVEGLARYEQYF; DNA: TGCGCCAGCAGCGTTGAGGGACTAGCCCGGTACGAGCAGTACTTC
J: TRBJ1-5; V: TRBV27; size: many; D: TRBD1; CDR3: CASSQGGYSNQPQHF; DNA: TGTGCCAGCAGCCAGGGGGGGTATAGCAATCAGCCCCAGCATTTT
J: TRBJ2-5; V: TRBV7-2; size: many; D: NA; CDR3: CASSLWPQETQYF; DNA: TGTGCCAGCAGCTTATGGCCCCAAGAGACCCAGTACTTC
J: TRBJ1-1; V: TRBV9; size: NA; D: NA; CDR3: CASRGGTDTEAFF; DNA: TGTGCCAGCAGGGGAGGGACGGACACTGAAGCTTTCTTT
J: TRBJ1-2; V: TRBV12-5; size: many; D: NA; CDR3: CASGLVGVGFGYGYTF; DNA: TGTGCTAGTGGTTTGGTAGGGGTGGGATTTGGCTATGGCTACACCTTC
J: TRBJ1-2; V: TRBV2; size: NA; D: NA; CDR3: CASSEARTAVDGYTF; DNA: TGTGCCAGCAGTGAAGCTCGGACAGCGGTCGATGGCTACACCTTC
J: TRBJ2-1; V: TRBV6-1; size: NA; D: TRBD1; CDR3: CASSEAPGQVQFF; DNA: TGTGCCAGCAGTGAAGCACCGGGACAGGTACAGTTCTTC
J: TRBJ1-6; V: TRBV4-1; size: few; D: TRBD1; CDR3: CASSQGDRTGGGSPLHF; DNA: TGCGCCAGCAGCCAAGGAGACAGGACAGGGGGCGGTTCACCCCTCCACTTT
J: TRBJ2-3; V: TRBV24-1; size: many; D: TRBD1; CDR3: CATSDPGTGETGTDTQYF; DNA: TGTGCCACCAGTGACCCCGGGACAGGGGAAACGGGCACAGATACGCAGTATTTT
J: TRBJ1-3; V: TRBV7-3; size: many; D: NA; CDR3: CASSEGDSGNTIYF; DNA: TGTGCCAGCAGCGAAGGGGACTCTGGAAACACCATATATTTT
J: TRBJ1-1; V: TRBV5-1; size: many; D: NA; CDR3: CASSLGGGAGYTEAFF; DNA: TGCGCCAGCAGCTTGGGGGGAGGGGCGGGTTACACTGAAGCTTTCTTT
J: TRBJ2-7; V: TRBV7-9; size: many; D: TRBD1; CDR3: CATSDRVNYEQYF; DNA: TGTGCCACTTCGGACAGGGTGAACTACGAGCAGTACTTC
J: TRBJ1-5; V: TRBV7-9; size: many; D: TRBD1; CDR3: CASSTGGGQPQHF; DNA: TGTGCCAGCAGTACAGGGGGAGGTCAGCCCCAGCATTTT
J: TRBJ1-2; V: TRBV7-9; size: NA; D: TRBD1; CDR3: CASSLLGQLGDGYTF; DNA: TGTGCCAGCAGCTTGTTGGGACAGCTTGGGGATGGCTACACCTTC
J: TRBJ2-5; V: TRBV20-1; size: NA; D: TRBD2; CDR3: CSARELAGNVQETQYF; DNA: TGCAGTGCTAGAGAACTAGCGGGGAACGTACAAGAGACCCAGTACTTC
J: TRBJ2-1; V: TRBV2; size: many; D: NA; CDR3: CASRGWTGAYNEQFF; DNA: TGTGCCAGCAGAGGGTGGACTGGAGCCTACAATGAGCAGTTCTTC
J: TRBJ2-4; V: TRBV7-9; size: few; D: NA; CDR3: CASSLGGRGGYGNIQYF; DNA: TGTGCCAGCAGCTTAGGAGGAAGAGGAGGGTACGGAAACATTCAGTACTTC
J: TRBJ2-1; V: TRBV7-6; size: many; D: NA; CDR3: CASSSSWGVNEQFF; DNA: TGTGCCAGCAGCTCCTCCTGGGGGGTCAATGAGCAGTTCTTC
J: TRBJ2-2; V: TRBV28; size: once; D: NA; CDR3: CASSLDLRGYTGELFF; DNA: TGTGCCAGCAGTTTGGACCTAAGGGGTTACACCGGGGAGCTGTTTTTT
J: TRBJ1-5; V: TRBV12-3/TRBV12-4; size: many; D: NA; CDR3: CASSRQSRVGNQPQHF; DNA: TGTGCCAGCAGTCGCCAGAGTAGGGTAGGCAATCAGCCCCAGCATTTT
J: TRBJ2-7; V: TRBV4-1; size: many; D: TRBD2; CDR3: CASSQGSGAGGLYEQYF; DNA: TGCGCCAGCAGCCAAGGATCCGGGGCGGGGGGGCTCTACGAGCAGTACTTC
J: TRBJ2-1; V: TRBV12-3/TRBV12-4; size: many; D: TRBD1; CDR3: CASSLTRGLYNEQFF; DNA: TGTGCCAGCAGTTTAACTAGGGGGCTATACAATGAGCAGTTCTTC
J: TRBJ2-3; V: TRBV7-9; size: many; D: NA; CDR3: CASSSGAGGTDTQYF; DNA: TGTGCCAGCAGCTCCGGGGCGGGTGGCACAGATACGCAGTATTTT
J: TRBJ2-3; V: TRBV20-1; size: once; D: TRBD2; CDR3: CSARVIAGASTDTQYF; DNA: TGCAGTGCTAGAGTGATAGCGGGGGCTAGCACAGATACGCAGTATTTT
J: TRBJ2-7; V: TRBV6-2/TRBV6-3; size: many; D: TRBD2; CDR3: CASSDGTSGGVYEQYF; DNA: TGTGCCAGCAGTGACGGGACTAGCGGGGGGGTCTACGAGCAGTACTTC